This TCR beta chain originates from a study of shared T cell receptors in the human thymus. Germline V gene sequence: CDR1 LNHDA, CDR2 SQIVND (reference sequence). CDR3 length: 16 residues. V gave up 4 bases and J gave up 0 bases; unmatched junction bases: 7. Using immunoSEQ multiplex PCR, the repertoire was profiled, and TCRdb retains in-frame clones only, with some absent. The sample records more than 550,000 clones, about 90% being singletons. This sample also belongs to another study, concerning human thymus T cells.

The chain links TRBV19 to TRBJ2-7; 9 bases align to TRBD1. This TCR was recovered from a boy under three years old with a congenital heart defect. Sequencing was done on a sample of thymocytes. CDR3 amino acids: CASSTSMGQGSYEQYF. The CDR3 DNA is TGTGCCAGTAGTACATCGATGGGACAGGGCTCCTACGAGCAGTACTTC.